The 25 T cell receptor beta chains given below trace back to one sample, sequenced in a study of T cells after yellow fever vaccination. TCRdb re-derived calls from the 5' RACE reads in MiXCR, one entry per CDR3 protein. The sample consists of fewer than 650,000 distinct CDR3 sequences, just over 20% of them appearing once. Sequences were derived from PBMCs, sampled about 20 days after the first yellow fever vaccination. The receptors were gathered from a man younger than 35 who received the YFV17D yellow fever vaccine.

CDR3 bases: TGTGCCAGCAGCTTAATAGTGCCGTTTTTCCAAGAGACCCAGTACTTC. Protein sequence: CASSLIVPFFQETQYF. The J gene is TRBJ2-5, the V gene TRBV7-2; D is ambiguous. The CDR3 totals 16 residues. Trimming took 2 bases from V and 1 from J, leaving 14 bases between them. From germline, CDR1 is SGHTA and CDR2 FQGNSA.

The chain carries TRBV6-5 and TRBJ2-3; the D gene could be TRBD1 or TRBD2 (5 bases each). The CDR3 length is 16 residues. V dropped 2 bases and J dropped 0 bases, with 12 bases sitting between them. Germline CDR1 MNHEY, CDR2 SVGAGI. The CDR3 sequence: CASSYGGAASTDTQYF. The CDR3 DNA follows: TGTGCCAGCAGTTACGGGGGAGCCGCTAGCACAGATACGCAGTATTTT.

The V gene is TRBV5-1, the J gene TRBJ2-1; a weak D match, TRBD2 (5 bases). The V and J ends lost 5 bases and 7 bases respectively, with 10 bases between them. CDR1 and CDR2 from the germline V gene are SGHRS and YFSETQ. The CDR3 loop spans 12 amino acids. As DNA, the CDR3 is TGCGCCAGCAGAGGATGGAGGAATGAGCAGTTCTTC. It yields the protein CASRGWRNEQFF. The entire variable domain, with the rest obtained from reference TRBV5-1 and TRBJ2-1, is as follows: KAGVTQTPRYLIKTRGQQVTLSCSPISGHRSVSWYQQTPGQGLQFLFEYFSETQRNKGNFPGRFSGRQFSNSRSEMNVSTLELGDSALYLCASRGWRNEQFFGPGTRLTVL.

The chain links TRBV15 to TRBJ1-6; weak D call: TRBD1 (6 bases). The V gene lost 5 bases and the J gene lost 10 bases, with 18 bases spanning the gap. The CDR3 is 15 residues long. CDR1 and CDR2 from the germline V gene are LNHNV and YYDKDF (reference sequence). CDR3 amino acids: CATSYRPPGGSPLHF. Written as DNA, the CDR3 is TGTGCCACCAGCTACCGCCCGCCTGGGGGCTCACCCCTCCACTTT.

The chain uses TRBV11-1 and TRBJ2-1, with 11 bases that match TRBD2. This CDR3 is built from 18 residues. The V and J ends lost 6 bases and 4 bases, in that order; junction bases with no gene match: 14. CDR1 is SGHAT, CDR2 FQDESV, per germline (reference sequence). The CDR3 region is CASSTGTSGPGLYNEQFF. The CDR3 DNA follows: TGTGCCAGCAGTACCGGGACTAGCGGCCCTGGGCTTTACAATGAGCAGTTCTTC.

The chain links TRBV20-1 to TRBJ2-3; TRBD2 matches at 7 bases. The J segment lost 2 bases and the V segment lost 3 bases, leaving 5 bases of the junction unmatched. The V gene's germline CDR1 is DFQATT and CDR2 SNEGSKA (reference sequence). The CDR3 runs to 14 residues. CDR3 sequence reads: CSASGGTTTDTQYF. The CDR3 DNA is TGCAGTGCTAGCGGTGGGACTACCACAGATACGCAGTATTTT.

The CDR3 bases are TGTGCCAGCAGTTTACGAGGGGGCAGGGAGCAGTACTTC. Translating it yields CASSLRGGREQYF. The chain links TRBV27 to TRBJ2-7; 7 nucleotides line up with TRBD1. Per the germline V gene, CDR1 is MNHEY and CDR2 is SMNVEV (reference sequence). V shed 2 bases, J shed 7 bases, and the junction held 5 bases outside the gene matches. The CDR3 totals 13 residues.

The chain carries TRBV6-2 or TRBV6-3 and TRBJ2-7, with 8 bases lining up with TRBD2. CDR3 length: 13 residues. Germline V gene sequence: CDR1 MNHEY, CDR2 SVGEGT. V shed 5 bases and J 3 bases; nucleotides not matched to a gene: 3. The DNA of the CDR3 is TGTGCCAGCAGTCTACTAGCGGACTACGAGCAGTACTTC. It codes for CASSLLADYEQYF.

The table lists this clonotype with a count of one. The chain is built from TRBV7-8 and TRBJ2-2; no definite D call. With 1 base removed from V and 1 base from J, the gap between germline ends came to 4 bases. Germline-derived CDR1 and CDR2 are SGHVS and FQNEAQ. This CDR3 is built from 14 residues. DNA for the CDR3: TGTGCCAGCAGCTTAGGGTGGAACACCGGGGAGCTGTTTTTT. This gives the protein CASSLGWNTGELFF.

The table lists this clonotype with a few counts. V and J are TRBV5-1 and TRBJ1-6, with 8 bases lining up with TRBD1. Per the germline V gene, CDR1 is SGHRS and CDR2 is YFSETQ. The CDR3 spans 15 residues. The J segment lost 7 bases and the V segment lost 5 bases, leaving 8 bases of the junction unmatched. CDR3 coding DNA: TGCGCCAGCAGACCTGGACAGGGTAACAATTCACCCCTCCACTTT. As protein: CASRPGQGNNSPLHF.

The V gene is TRBV7-2, the J gene TRBJ2-7; D unresolved. Germline values: CDR1 SGHTA, CDR2 FQGNSA. The CDR3 spans 12 residues. The V end lost 5 bases, the J end lost 2 bases, and 7 bases lay between the germline ends. The CDR3 spells CASSDFPYEQYF. The CDR3 nucleotides read TGTGCCAGCAGCGACTTCCCCTACGAGCAGTACTTC. The full variable domain, with the rest looked up from reference TRBV7-2 and TRBJ2-7, is GAGVSQSPSNKVTEKGKDVELRCDPISGHTALYWYRQSLGQGLEFLIYFQGNSAPDKSGLPSDRFSAERTGGSVSTLTIQRTQQEDSAVYLCASSDFPYEQYFGPGTRLTVT.

This clonotype occurred a few times. The CDR3 DNA follows: TGTGCCACCAGCCCTGGAGGGGATTCAGATACGCAGTATTTT. This encodes CATSPGGDSDTQYF. The rearrangement links TRBV15 to TRBJ2-3; D is perhaps TRBD2 (6 bases). The V end lost 5 bases, the J end lost 4 bases, and 13 bases lay between the germline ends. Germline values: CDR1 LNHNV, CDR2 YYDKDF (reference sequence). The CDR3 consists of 14 residues.

The rearrangement links TRBV29-1 to TRBJ2-1, with D possibly TRBD1 on 7 matching bases. V lost 5 bases and J lost 5, with 16 bases in between. In germline, CDR1 is SQVTM, CDR2 ANQGSEA. This CDR3 has 14 amino acids. The CDR3 DNA is TGCAGCGTTCCCCAGGGGGGTGACAACAATGAGCAGTTCTTC. As protein: CSVPQGGDNNEQFF.

Concerning this clonotype itself: Germline and junction disagree at one end, which may indicate a read error. V gene TRBV29-1 combines with J gene TRBJ2-3; TRBD1 agrees at 7 bases. Germline CDR1 and CDR2: SQVTM and ANQGSEA. The CDR3 has 14 amino acids. Here the CDR3 reads CSVEDGTVLGTQYF. The CDR3 DNA sequence: TGCAGCGTGGAAGACGGGACAGTGTTGGGGACGCAGTATTTT.

The V call is TRBV6-5, the J call TRBJ2-5, with TRBD1 identical over 11 bases. V lost 4 bases, J lost 4 bases, and 5 bases stayed unmatched. The CDR3 is made up of 15 amino acids. Germline assignment: CDR1 MNHEY and CDR2 SVGAGI. DNA for the CDR3: TGTGCCAGCAGTTCGGACAGGGGGCTCGTAGAGACCCAGTACTTC. Its protein product is CASSSDRGLVETQYF.

The chain carries TRBV6-2 or TRBV6-3 and TRBJ1-2; 7 nucleotides match TRBD1. Germline lookup yields CDR1 MNHEY and CDR2 SVGEGT. V dropped 8 bases and J dropped 3; count of bases not matched to a gene: 6. The CDR3 runs to 13 residues. CDR3 DNA sequence: TGTGCCAGCGCATCCGGGACAGACTATGGCTACACCTTC. Amino acids: CASASGTDYGYTF.

The chain has TRBV3-1 and TRBJ1-3; the D gene is possibly TRBD1 (6 bases). Germline CDR1 is LGHDT and CDR2 is YNNKEL (reference sequence). The CDR3 loop spans 15 amino acids. V lost 0 bases to trimming and J lost 0 bases, with 6 bases between them. CDR3 in amino acids: CASSQDRGSGNTIYF. CDR3 nucleotide sequence: TGTGCCAGCAGCCAAGACAGGGGCTCTGGAAACACCATATATTTT.

This clonotype was seen a few times. The chain combines TRBV7-9 with TRBJ2-5; no reliable D call. Germline assignment: CDR1 SEHNR and CDR2 FQNEAQ (reference sequence). The CDR3 covers 15 residues. The V gene lost 1 base and the J gene lost 0 bases, with 9 bases spanning the gap. The CDR3 DNA sequence: TGTGCCAGCAGCTTAGTAGGTCTGAACCAAGAGACCCAGTACTTC. This encodes CASSLVGLNQETQYF. The full variable domain, in which reference TRBV7-9 and TRBJ2-5 provide the parts outside the CDR3, is DTGVSQNPRHKITKRGQNVTFRCDPISEHNRLYWYRQTLGQGPEFLTYFQNEAQLEKSRLLSDRFSAERPKGSFSTLEIQRTEQGDSAMYLCASSLVGLNQETQYFGPGTRLLVL.

This clonotype has more than one count but fewer than ten. CDR3 nucleotide sequence: TGCAGCGTTGAATATGGTATTAGCGGGTACGAGCAGTTCTTC. It yields the protein CSVEYGISGYEQFF. The rearrangement uses TRBV29-1 and TRBJ2-1, with 7 bases lining up with TRBD2. From germline, CDR1 is SQVTM and CDR2 ANQGSEA. This CDR3 has 14 residues. V gave up 2 bases and J gave up 10 bases; unmatched junction bases: 11.

This chain connects TRBV3-1 to TRBJ1-6, with unresolved D. Looked up from germline, CDR1 is LGHDT and CDR2 is YNNKEL (reference sequence). The CDR3 is 15 residues long. V gave up 1 base and J gave up 9 bases, with 13 bases separating them. The CDR3 reads CASSQGRRSTSPLHF. The CDR3, as DNA: TGTGCCAGCAGCCAAGGACGGCGATCGACTTCACCCCTCCACTTT.

J is TRBJ1-3 and V is TRBV9, with D possibly TRBD1 on 5 matching bases. In germline, CDR1 is SGDLS, CDR2 YYNGEE. The CDR3 has 17 residues. Trimming pared 3 bases from V and 0 bases from J, leaving 16 bases between. The CDR3 DNA sequence: TGTGCCAGCAGCGAGACGGGACGTCCGAGCTCTGGAAACACCATATATTTT. As protein: CASSETGRPSSGNTIYF. Filled out from reference TRBV9 and TRBJ1-3, the complete variable domain reads DSGVTQTPKHLITATGQRVTLRCSPRSGDLSVYWYQQSLDQGLQFLIQYYNGEERAKGNILERFSAQQFPDLHSELNLSSLELGDSALYFCASSETGRPSSGNTIYFGEGSWLTVV.

The chain has TRBV12-3 or TRBV12-4 and TRBJ1-4, with D possibly matching TRBD1 (6 bases). This CDR3 is 14 amino acids long. Trimming pared 3 bases from V and 6 bases from J, leaving 11 bases between. The CDR3 DNA reads as TGTGCCAGCAGTTTGAGGGGGGATTATGAAAAACTGTTTTTT. Its protein product is CASSLRGDYEKLFF.

DNA of the CDR3: TGTGCCAGCAGGCAAACCGGTTTCCGGGGCAATGAGCAGTTCTTC. Its protein product is CASRQTGFRGNEQFF. The chain carries TRBV2 and TRBJ2-1; a possible D gene is TRBD2 (5 bases). Germline lookup yields CDR1 SNHLY and CDR2 FYNNEI. V was clipped by 6 bases and J by 6 bases, with 18 bases between them. The CDR3 consists of 15 residues.

Concerning this clonotype: The final CDR3 position lacks the conserved phenylalanine or tryptophan, pointing to a likely read error. The V call is TRBV12-3 or TRBV12-4, the J call TRBJ1-1; D is uncertain. Trimming cost V 3 bases and J 4 bases, with 6 bases left between them. The CDR3 consists of 12 residues. The CDR3, as DNA: TGTGCCAGCAGTTTCCGGTTCACTGAAGCTTTCCTT. This sequence encodes CASSFRFTEAFL.

This clonotype was detected once. This chain links TRBV27 with TRBJ1-3, with D possibly matching TRBD1 (5 bases). The CDR3 spans 16 residues. V was clipped by 5 bases and J by 4 bases, with 18 bases between them. The germline V gene has CDR1 MNHEY and CDR2 SMNVEV (reference sequence). CDR3 nucleotides: TGTGCCAGCAGTAACCGGGGCGGAGGGCCCGGAAACACCATATATTTT. Its translation: CASSNRGGGPGNTIYF.